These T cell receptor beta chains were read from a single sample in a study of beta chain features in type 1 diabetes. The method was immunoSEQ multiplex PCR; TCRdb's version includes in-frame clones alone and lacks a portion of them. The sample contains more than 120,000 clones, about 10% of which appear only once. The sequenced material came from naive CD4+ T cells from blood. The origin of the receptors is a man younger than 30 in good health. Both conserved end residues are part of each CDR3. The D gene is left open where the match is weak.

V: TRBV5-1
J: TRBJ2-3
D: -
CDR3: CASSFSGGSTDTQYF

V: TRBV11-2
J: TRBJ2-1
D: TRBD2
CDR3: CASSLEGGDNYNEQFF

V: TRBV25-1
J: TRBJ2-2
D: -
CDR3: CASSEFALTGTGELFF

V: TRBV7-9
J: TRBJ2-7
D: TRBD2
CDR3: CATLREGLGNYEQYF

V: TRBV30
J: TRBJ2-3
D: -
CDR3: CAWLQGLDTQYF

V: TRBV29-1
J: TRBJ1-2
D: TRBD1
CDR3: CSVEETGLTSGTF

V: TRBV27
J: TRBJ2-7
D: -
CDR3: CASSPRPTSYEQYF

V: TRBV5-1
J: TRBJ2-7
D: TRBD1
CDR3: CASKFDRVDEQYF

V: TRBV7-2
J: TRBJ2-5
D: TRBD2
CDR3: CASSLEASGGVGETQYF

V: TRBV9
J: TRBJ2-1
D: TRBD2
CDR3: CASSLTSGGAANEQFF

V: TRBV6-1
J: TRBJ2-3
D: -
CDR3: CASSAVVDTQYF

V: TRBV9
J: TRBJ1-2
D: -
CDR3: CASSVGGVANYGYTF

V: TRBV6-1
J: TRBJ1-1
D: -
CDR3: CASSTRGGVNTEAFF

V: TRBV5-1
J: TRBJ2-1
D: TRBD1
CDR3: CASSIGTGGRDEQFF

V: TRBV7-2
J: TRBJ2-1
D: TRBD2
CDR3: CASSFTGGNYNEQFF

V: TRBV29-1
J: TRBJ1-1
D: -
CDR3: CSADGSTEAFF

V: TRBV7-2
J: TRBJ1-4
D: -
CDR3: CASSLETGRGGEKLFF

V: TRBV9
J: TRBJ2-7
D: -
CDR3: CASSVDLLGTSEQYF

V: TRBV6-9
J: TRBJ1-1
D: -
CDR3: CASSALPTPNTEAFF

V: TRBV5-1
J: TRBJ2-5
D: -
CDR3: CASHHRDQETQYF

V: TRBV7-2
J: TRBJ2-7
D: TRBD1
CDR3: CASSYERQGTEQYF

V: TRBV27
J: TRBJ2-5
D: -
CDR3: CASRPLNKRETQYF

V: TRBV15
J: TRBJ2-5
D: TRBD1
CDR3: CATSRDSTGTETQYF

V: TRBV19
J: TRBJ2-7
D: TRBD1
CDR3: CASSIVAGTGLYEQYF

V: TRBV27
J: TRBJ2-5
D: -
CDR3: CASTHRETQYF

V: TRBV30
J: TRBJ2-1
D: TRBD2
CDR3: CAWTSGLARNNEQFF

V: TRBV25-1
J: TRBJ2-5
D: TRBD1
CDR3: CASSLRDREETQYF

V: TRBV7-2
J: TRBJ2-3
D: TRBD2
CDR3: CASSQKMTSGGLDTQYF

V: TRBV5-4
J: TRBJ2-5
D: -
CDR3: CASSSPGQETQYF

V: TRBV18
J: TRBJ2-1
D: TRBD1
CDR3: CASSPRQGYNEQFF

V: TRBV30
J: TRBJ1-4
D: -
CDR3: CAWRQGGEKLFF